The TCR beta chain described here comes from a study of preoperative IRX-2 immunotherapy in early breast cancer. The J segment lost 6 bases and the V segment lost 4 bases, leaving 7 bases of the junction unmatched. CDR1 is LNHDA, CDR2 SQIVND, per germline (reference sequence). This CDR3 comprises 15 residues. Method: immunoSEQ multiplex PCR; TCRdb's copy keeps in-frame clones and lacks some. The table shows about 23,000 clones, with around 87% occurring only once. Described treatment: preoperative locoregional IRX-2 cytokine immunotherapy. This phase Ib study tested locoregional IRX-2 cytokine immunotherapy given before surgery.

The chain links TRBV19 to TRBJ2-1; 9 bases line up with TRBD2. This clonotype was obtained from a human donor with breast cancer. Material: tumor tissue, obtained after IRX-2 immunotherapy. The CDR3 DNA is TGTGCCAGTAGTAGAGCGGGCGGGGGGGCCAATGAGCAGTTCTTC. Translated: CASSRAGGGANEQFF.